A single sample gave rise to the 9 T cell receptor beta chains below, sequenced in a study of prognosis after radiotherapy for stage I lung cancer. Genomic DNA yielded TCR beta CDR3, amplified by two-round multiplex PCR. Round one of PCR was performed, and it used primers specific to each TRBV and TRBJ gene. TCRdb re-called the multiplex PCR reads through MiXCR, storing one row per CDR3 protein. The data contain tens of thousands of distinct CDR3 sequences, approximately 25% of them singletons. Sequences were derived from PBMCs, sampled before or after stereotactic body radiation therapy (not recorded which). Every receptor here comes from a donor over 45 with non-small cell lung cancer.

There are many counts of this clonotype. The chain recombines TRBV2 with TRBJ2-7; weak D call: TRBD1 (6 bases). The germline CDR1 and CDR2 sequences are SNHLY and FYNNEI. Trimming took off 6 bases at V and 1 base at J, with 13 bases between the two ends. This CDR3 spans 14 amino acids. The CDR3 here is CASRRTVSSYEQYF. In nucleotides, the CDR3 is TGTGCCAGCAGGAGGACAGTGTCATCCTACGAGCAGTACTTC.

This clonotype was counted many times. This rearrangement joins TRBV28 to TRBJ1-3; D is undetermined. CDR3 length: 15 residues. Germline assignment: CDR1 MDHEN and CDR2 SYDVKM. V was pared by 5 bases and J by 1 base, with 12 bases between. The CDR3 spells CASSAPIGSGNTIYF. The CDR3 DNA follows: TGTGCCAGCAGTGCCCCTATTGGGTCTGGAAACACCATATATTTT.

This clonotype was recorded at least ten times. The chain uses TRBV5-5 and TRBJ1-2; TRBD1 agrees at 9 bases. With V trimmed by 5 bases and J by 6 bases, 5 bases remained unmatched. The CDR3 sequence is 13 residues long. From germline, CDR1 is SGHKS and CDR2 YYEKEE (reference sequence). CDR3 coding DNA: TGTGCCAGCAGACCAGGGACAGGGAATGGCTACACCTTC. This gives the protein CASRPGTGNGYTF. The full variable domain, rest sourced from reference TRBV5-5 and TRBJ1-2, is DAGVTQSPTHLIKTRGQQVTLRCSPISGHKSVSWYQQVLGQGPQFIFQYYEKEERGRGNFPDRFSARQFPNYSSELNVNALLLGDSALYLCASRPGTGNGYTFGSGTRLTVV.

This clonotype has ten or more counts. The CDR3 DNA is TGTGCCAGCAGCCCAAGAGCCTTCAAGGCAGGGAGAGAAGAGACCCAGTACTTC. Protein sequence: CASSPRAFKAGREETQYF. The J gene is TRBJ2-5, the V gene TRBV7-8, with D possibly called TRBD1 or TRBD2 (5 bases each). Germline-derived CDR1 and CDR2 are SGHVS and FQNEAQ. The V end was cut by 5 bases, the J end by 3 bases, with 25 bases between. The CDR3 is made up of 18 amino acids.

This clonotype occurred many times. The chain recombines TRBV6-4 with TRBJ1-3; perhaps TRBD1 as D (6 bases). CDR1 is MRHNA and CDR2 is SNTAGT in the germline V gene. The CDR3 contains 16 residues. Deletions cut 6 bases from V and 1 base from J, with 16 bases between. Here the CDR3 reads CASRGQGRTSGNTIYF. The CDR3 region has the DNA TGTGCCAGCAGAGGGCAGGGGCGGACTTCTGGAAACACCATATATTTT.

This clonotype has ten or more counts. CDR3 amino acids: CASSHSPLSDYEQYF. CDR3 DNA: TGTGCCAGCAGCCACAGCCCCCTGAGCGACTACGAGCAGTACTTC. This rearrangement joins TRBV3-1 to TRBJ2-7; no clear D. V dropped 3 bases and J dropped 3 bases, with 15 bases sitting between them. Germline V gene data show CDR1 as LGHDT and CDR2 as YNNKEL (reference sequence). CDR3 length: 15 amino acids.

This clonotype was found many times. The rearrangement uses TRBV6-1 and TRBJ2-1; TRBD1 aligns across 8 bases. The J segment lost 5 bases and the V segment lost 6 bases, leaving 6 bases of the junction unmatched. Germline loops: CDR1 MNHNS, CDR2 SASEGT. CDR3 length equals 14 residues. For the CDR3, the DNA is TGTGCCAGCAGGAGGGACAGGCTCGACAATGAGCAGTTCTTC. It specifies CASRRDRLDNEQFF.

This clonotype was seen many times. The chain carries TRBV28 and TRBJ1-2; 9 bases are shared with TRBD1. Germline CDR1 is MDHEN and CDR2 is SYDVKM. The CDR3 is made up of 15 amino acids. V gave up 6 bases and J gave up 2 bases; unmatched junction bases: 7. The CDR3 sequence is CASRDRGGENYGYTF. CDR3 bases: TGTGCCAGCAGGGACAGGGGAGGGGAAAACTATGGCTACACCTTC.

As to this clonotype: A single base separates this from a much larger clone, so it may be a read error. CDR3 bases: TGTGCCAGCAGTTACGTAAGACAGGCGACTGGAAACACCATACATTTT. Protein sequence: CASSYVRQATGNTIHF. The J gene is TRBJ1-3, the V gene TRBV6-2 or TRBV6-3; possibly TRBD1 for D (6 bases). This CDR3 is built from 16 residues. Germline CDR1 MNHEY, CDR2 SVGEGT.